A selection of T cell receptor beta chains follows, all from one sample in a study of blood T cell repertoires in COVID-19. The protocol was immunoSEQ multiplex PCR, while the TCRdb copy is restricted to in-frame clones and leaves out a portion. The sample carries some 170,000 clones, roughly 90% recorded once. Sequencing was carried out using peripheral blood. The receptors here all came from a man aged 60-69 years with active or convalescent COVID-19. CDR3s include the opening cysteine and the closing phenylalanine or tryptophan. D genes are given only for firm matches. Clone size is shown for a subset of rows, as once, few, many or a class of expanded clone.

len,v_gene,d_gene,j_gene,abundance,CDR3aa,CDR3nt
17,TRBV19,-,TRBJ1-3,-,CASSILIQTGSGNTIYF,TGTGCCAGTAGTATCCTCATCCAGACGGGGTCTGGAAACACCATATATTTT
15,TRBV2,TRBD2,TRBJ2-7,-,CASSEGGAGLSEQYF,TGTGCCAGCAGTGAAGGGGGAGCGGGACTTTCCGAGCAGTACTTC
15,TRBV6-5,-,TRBJ2-5,-,CASSYSGRAKETQYF,TGTGCCAGCAGTTACTCCGGCAGGGCCAAAGAGACCCAGTACTTC
14,TRBV4-1,-,TRBJ1-4,-,CASSHGSLREKLFF,TGCGCCAGCAGCCACGGGTCCCTGAGAGAAAAACTGTTTTTT
17,TRBV5-1,TRBD2,TRBJ2-2,-,CASSSWGGLIRTGELFF,TGCGCCAGCAGCTCTTGGGGGGGACTGATAAGGACCGGGGAGCTGTTTTTT
11,TRBV11-2,TRBD1,TRBJ2-1,-,CASSMDREQFF,TGTGCCAGCAGCATGGACAGGGAGCAGTTCTTC
13,TRBV11-3,TRBD1,TRBJ1-1,-,CASSLQGYTEAFF,TGTGCCAGCAGCCTACAGGGGTACACTGAAGCTTTCTTT
16,TRBV5-6,TRBD1,TRBJ2-7,-,CASSLLVRAGGYEQYF,TGTGCCAGCAGCTTGCTCGTGAGGGCAGGGGGCTACGAGCAGTACTTC
14,TRBV3-1/TRBV3-2,TRBD1,TRBJ2-7,-,CASSRQGQSYEQYF,TGTGCCAGCAGTCGACAGGGGCAAAGCTACGAGCAGTACTTC
15,TRBV19,-,TRBJ1-3,-,CASSRASWSGNTIYF,TGTGCCAGTAGTAGGGCTTCCTGGTCTGGAAACACCATATATTTT
15,TRBV5-1,TRBD1,TRBJ2-1,-,CASSLFGQAYNEQFF,TGCGCCAGCAGCTTGTTTGGACAGGCCTACAATGAGCAGTTCTTC
17,TRBV5-8,TRBD2,TRBJ2-7,-,CASRLRDSGTRAYEQYF,TGTGCCAGCAGGCTTCGAGACTCCGGGACTAGAGCCTACGAGCAGTACTTC
17,TRBV7-6,TRBD2,TRBJ2-1,-,CASSFGLAGGYGNEQFF,TGTGCCAGCAGCTTCGGACTAGCGGGAGGGTATGGCAATGAGCAGTTCTTC
13,TRBV6-6,TRBD1,TRBJ2-1,once,CASRRQGSNEQFF,TGTGCCAGCAGGAGACAGGGTTCCAATGAGCAGTTCTTC
16,TRBV7-2,TRBD2,TRBJ2-1,-,CASSLGLAGGRGEQFF,TGTGCCAGCAGCTTAGGGCTAGCGGGGGGCCGTGGTGAGCAGTTCTTC
13,TRBV6-5,-,TRBJ1-6,-,CASSYLAGGSLHF,TGTGCCAGCAGTTATCTAGCGGGAGGGTCCCTCCACTTT
16,TRBV7-8,TRBD1,TRBJ1-5,-,CASSSNPGQVVQPQHF,TGTGCCAGCAGCTCGAACCCGGGACAGGTGGTTCAGCCCCAGCATTTT
15,TRBV6-2/TRBV6-3,-,TRBJ2-5,once,CASSVSPSAAQTQYF,TGTGCCAGCAGTGTCAGCCCTAGTGCGGCCCAGACCCAGTACTTC
13,TRBV5-4,TRBD1,TRBJ2-5,-,CAGLDRGGETQYF,TGTGCCGGTCTTGACAGGGGAGGAGAGACCCAGTACTTC
11,TRBV10-3,-,TRBJ2-7,-,CAISANREQYF,TGTGCCATCAGTGCCAACAGGGAGCAGTACTTC
15,TRBV20-1,TRBD2,TRBJ2-3,-,CSASLAGGLTDTQYF,TGCAGTGCTAGTCTAGCGGGGGGCCTCACAGATACGCAGTATTTT
12,TRBV6-5,-,TRBJ1-2,-,CASKVSGYGYTF,TGTGCCAGCAAAGTTTCGGGCTATGGCTACACCTTC
14,TRBV6-6,-,TRBJ1-2,once,CASSHGQLGNGYTF,TGTGCCAGCAGTCACGGACAGCTCGGAAATGGCTACACCTTC
14,TRBV27,-,TRBJ2-7,-,CASRPRFTGYEQYF,TGTGCCAGCAGACCTAGGTTTACGGGGTACGAGCAGTACTTC
14,TRBV6-1,-,TRBJ1-5,-,CASTPGADNQPQHF,TGTGCCAGCACCCCAGGGGCGGACAATCAGCCCCAGCATTTT
14,TRBV2,TRBD1,TRBJ1-1,-,CASSERTGTAEAFF,TGTGCCAGCAGTGAGCGGACAGGGACGGCTGAAGCTTTCTTT
11,TRBV5-6,-,TRBJ2-7,few,CASSSTYEQYF,TGTGCCAGCAGCTCAACCTACGAGCAGTACTTC
14,TRBV18,TRBD1,TRBJ2-2,-,CASSRGTDTGELFF,TGTGCCAGCTCACGGGGGACAGACACCGGGGAGCTGTTTTTT
15,TRBV5-4,TRBD1,TRBJ1-6,-,CASSLQGTDGSPLHF,TGTGCCAGCAGCTTACAGGGGACCGATGGTTCACCCCTCCACTTT
15,TRBV4-1,TRBD2,TRBJ2-3,-,CASSRASGVTDTQYF,TGCGCCAGCAGCCGGGCTAGCGGGGTCACAGATACGCAGTATTTT
13,TRBV6-5,TRBD2,TRBJ2-7,-,CASRGGRAYEQYF,TGTGCCAGCAGGGGAGGGAGGGCATACGAGCAGTACTTC
13,TRBV4-2,TRBD1,TRBJ1-2,-,CASSQEGTGAHTF,TGTGCCAGCAGCCAAGAAGGGACAGGGGCTCATACCTTC
12,TRBV28,-,TRBJ1-2,-,CASRGDWYGYTF,TGTGCCAGCAGAGGGGATTGGTATGGCTACACCTTC
16,TRBV4-1,TRBD2,TRBJ2-7,-,CASSQVSGGAIHEQYF,TGCGCCAGCAGCCAAGTTAGCGGGGGGGCCATCCACGAGCAGTACTTC
12,TRBV6-5,-,TRBJ1-2,-,CASMGGLWGYTF,TGTGCCAGCATGGGAGGGCTGTGGGGCTACACCTTC
13,TRBV5-1,-,TRBJ2-7,-,CASSPQGTYEQYF,TGCGCCAGCAGCCCCCAGGGAACCTACGAGCAGTACTTC
16,TRBV19,TRBD1,TRBJ1-5,few,CASSILSGGRNQPQHF,TGTGCCAGTAGTATATTATCAGGGGGCCGCAATCAGCCCCAGCATTTT
12,TRBV20-1,-,TRBJ1-1,once,CSASGSNTEAFF,TGCAGTGCTAGTGGCAGTAACACTGAAGCTTTCTTT
14,TRBV27,-,TRBJ2-7,-,CASSLSGTSVEQYF,TGTGCCAGCAGTTTGAGCGGTACGTCCGTCGAGCAGTACTTC
14,TRBV10-3,TRBD1,TRBJ1-6,-,CAISESGGRSPLHF,TGTGCCATCAGTGAGTCAGGGGGCCGATCACCCCTCCACTTT
13,TRBV15,-,TRBJ2-2,-,CATSRAVTGELFF,TGTGCCACCAGCAGAGCGGTTACCGGGGAGCTGTTTTTT
14,TRBV6-5,-,TRBJ1-2,-,CASRNTDRSYGYTF,TGTGCCAGCAGAAATACCGACAGAAGCTATGGCTACACCTTC
16,TRBV4-1,TRBD1,TRBJ1-4,-,CASSLFDRALNEKLFF,TGCGCCAGCAGCCTGTTCGACAGGGCTCTTAATGAAAAACTGTTTTTT
16,TRBV6-2/TRBV6-3,-,TRBJ2-2,-,CASSYSIDSRTGELFF,TGTGCCAGCAGTTACTCGATAGATTCGAGGACCGGGGAGCTGTTTTTT
19,TRBV5-1,TRBD2,TRBJ2-5,once,CASSLAGTSGGTWRETQYF,TGCGCCAGCAGCTTGGCCGGGACTAGCGGGGGAACGTGGAGGGAGACCCAGTACTTC
19,TRBV7-2,TRBD2,TRBJ2-7,-,CASSLGRRTSGRPPNEQYF,TGTGCCAGCAGCTTAGGAAGGAGGACTAGCGGGAGGCCCCCTAACGAGCAGTACTTC
15,TRBV10-3,TRBD1,TRBJ2-2,once,CAISEETGGGGELFF,TGTGCCATCAGTGAGGAGACAGGGGGAGGCGGGGAGCTGTTTTTT
14,TRBV6-6,-,TRBJ1-6,-,CASRFKREVSPLHF,TGTGCCAGCAGGTTCAAAAGGGAGGTTTCACCCCTCCACTTT
14,TRBV28,-,TRBJ1-5,-,CASTKRWGNQPQHF,TGTGCCAGCACCAAGAGGTGGGGCAATCAGCCCCAGCATTTT
15,TRBV27,TRBD2,TRBJ2-1,-,CASSHRLAGVNEQFF,TGTGCCAGCAGTCACAGACTAGCGGGAGTCAATGAGCAGTTCTTC
17,TRBV7-9,-,TRBJ1-3,once,CASSLGWARLSGNTIYF,TGTGCCAGCAGCTTAGGTTGGGCCAGGCTCTCTGGAAACACCATATATTTT
13,TRBV9,-,TRBJ2-7,few,CASSPTGTYEQYF,TGTGCCAGCAGCCCCACAGGGACCTACGAGCAGTACTTC
15,TRBV5-1,TRBD1,TRBJ1-1,-,CASSTVQGANTEAFF,TGCGCCAGCAGCACCGTACAGGGGGCGAACACTGAAGCTTTCTTT
15,TRBV6-5,TRBD2,TRBJ2-1,once,CASRVELAGGFEQFF,TGTGCCAGCAGGGTCGAACTAGCGGGAGGATTTGAGCAGTTCTTC
17,TRBV27,TRBD1,TRBJ1-2,-,CASRGQGGISLSYGYTF,TGTGCCAGCAGGGGACAGGGGGGCATTTCTCTTAGCTATGGCTACACCTTC